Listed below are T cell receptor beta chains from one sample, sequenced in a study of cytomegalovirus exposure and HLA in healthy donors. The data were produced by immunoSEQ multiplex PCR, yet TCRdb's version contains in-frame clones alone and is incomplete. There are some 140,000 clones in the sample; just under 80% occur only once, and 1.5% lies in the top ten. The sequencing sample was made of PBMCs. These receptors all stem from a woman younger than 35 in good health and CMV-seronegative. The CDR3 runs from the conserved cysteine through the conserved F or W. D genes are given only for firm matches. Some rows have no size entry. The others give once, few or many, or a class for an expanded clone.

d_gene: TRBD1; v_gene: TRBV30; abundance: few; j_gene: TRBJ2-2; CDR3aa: CAWSVTRGRTGELFF; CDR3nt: TGTGCCTGGAGTGTAACCAGGGGGCGCACCGGGGAGCTGTTTTTT
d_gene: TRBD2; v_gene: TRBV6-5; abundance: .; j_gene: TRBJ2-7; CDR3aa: CASSLTLAGEEQYF; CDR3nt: TGTGCCAGCAGTCTTACACTCGCGGGGGAAGAGCAGTACTTC
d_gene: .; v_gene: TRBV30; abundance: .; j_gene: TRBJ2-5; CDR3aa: CAWRTSGVTQYF; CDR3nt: TGTGCCTGGAGGACGTCAGGGGTAACCCAGTACTTC
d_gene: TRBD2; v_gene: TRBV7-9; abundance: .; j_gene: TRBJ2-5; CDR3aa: CASSLNTGGETQYF; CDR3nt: TGTGCCAGCAGCTTAAACACGGGAGGAGAGACCCAGTACTTC
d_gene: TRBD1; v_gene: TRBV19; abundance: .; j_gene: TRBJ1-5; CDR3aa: CASSILQLGGGQPQHF; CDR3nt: TGTGCCAGTAGTATTCTGCAGCTAGGGGGCGGTCAGCCCCAGCATTTT
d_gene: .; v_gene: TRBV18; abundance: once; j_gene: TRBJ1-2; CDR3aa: CASSGAMTNYGYTF; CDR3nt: TGTGCCAGCTCCGGTGCGATGACTAACTATGGCTACACCTTC
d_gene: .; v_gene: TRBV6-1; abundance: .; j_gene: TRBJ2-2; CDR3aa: CASTVGATGELFF; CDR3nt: TGTGCCAGCACTGTAGGGGCCACCGGGGAGCTGTTTTTT
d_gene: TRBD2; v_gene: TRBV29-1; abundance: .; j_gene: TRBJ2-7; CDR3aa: CSVELAGQYEQYF; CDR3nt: TGCAGCGTTGAACTAGCGGGGCAATACGAGCAGTACTTC
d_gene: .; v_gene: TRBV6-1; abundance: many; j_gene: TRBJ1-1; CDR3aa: CASSDNRVGGTEAFF; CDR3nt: TGTGCCAGCAGTGACAATAGGGTCGGAGGGACTGAAGCTTTCTTT
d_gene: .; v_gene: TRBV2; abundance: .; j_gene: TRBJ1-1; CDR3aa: CASSEGQKEAFF; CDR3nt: TGTGCCAGCAGTGAAGGCCAGAAAGAAGCTTTCTTT
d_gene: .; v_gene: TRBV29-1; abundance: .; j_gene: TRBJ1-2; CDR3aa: CSVEKPGRGVYGYTF; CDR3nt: TGCAGCGTTGAAAAACCGGGCAGGGGAGTCTATGGCTACACCTTC
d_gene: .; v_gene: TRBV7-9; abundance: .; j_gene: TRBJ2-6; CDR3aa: CASSLETEANVLTF; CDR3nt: TGTGCCAGCAGCTTAGAAACTGAGGCCAACGTCCTGACTTTC
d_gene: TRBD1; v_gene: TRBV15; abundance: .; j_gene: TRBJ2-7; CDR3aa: CATSRDSDRGLYEQYF; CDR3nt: TGTGCCACCAGCAGAGATTCGGACAGGGGGCTATACGAGCAGTACTTC
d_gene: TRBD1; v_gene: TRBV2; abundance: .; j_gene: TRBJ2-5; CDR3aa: CASSYRGETQYF; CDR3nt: TGTGCCAGCAGCTACAGGGGAGAGACCCAGTACTTC
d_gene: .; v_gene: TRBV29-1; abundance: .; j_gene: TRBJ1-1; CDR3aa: CSVVPGNTEAFF; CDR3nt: TGCAGCGTTGTCCCCGGGAACACTGAAGCTTTCTTT
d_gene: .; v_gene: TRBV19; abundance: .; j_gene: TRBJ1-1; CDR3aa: CASKTEGSGNTEAFF; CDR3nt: TGTGCCAGTAAAACGGAGGGATCGGGGAACACTGAAGCTTTCTTT
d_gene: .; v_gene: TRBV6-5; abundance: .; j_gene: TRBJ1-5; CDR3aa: CASSSGSANQPQHF; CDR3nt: TGTGCCAGCAGTTCAGGGTCGGCTAATCAGCCCCAGCATTTT
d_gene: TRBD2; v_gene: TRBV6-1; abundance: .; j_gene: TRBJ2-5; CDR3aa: CASSVGEGQRETQYF; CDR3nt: TGTGCCAGCAGTGTGGGGGAGGGCCAACGCGAGACCCAGTACTTC
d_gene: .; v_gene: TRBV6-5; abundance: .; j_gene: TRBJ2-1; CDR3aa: CASSYSRSRRGNEQFF; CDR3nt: TGTGCCAGCAGTTACTCAAGGTCGCGCCGAGGGAATGAGCAGTTCTTC